One sample yielded the 10 T cell receptor beta chains listed below, sequenced in a study of PD-L1 blockade in urothelial cancer. The method was immunoSEQ multiplex PCR; TCRdb's version includes in-frame clones alone and lacks a portion of them. This table has 40,000 to 60,000 clones, about 80% appearing once. Stated time point: pretreatment peripheral blood. The sequencing here drew on PBMCs, taken around atezolizumab (anti-PD-L1) treatment. These TCRs come from a man in his 70s with urothelial cancer.

This chain uses TRBV11-2 with TRBJ2-3, with 8 bases identical to TRBD2. V lost 4 bases to trimming and J lost 15 bases; unmatched junction nucleotides: 9. Germline V gives CDR1 SGHAT, CDR2 FQNNGV. This CDR3 has 12 residues. CDR3 nucleotide sequence: TGTGCCAGCAGCTCCGGGGGGGATTGGTATTATTTT. This sequence encodes CASSSGGDWYYF. Filled out from reference TRBV11-2 and TRBJ2-3, the complete variable domain reads EAGVAQSPRYKIIEKRQSVAFWCNPISGHATLYWYQQILGQGPKLLIQFQNNGVVDDSQLPKDRFSAERLKGVDSTLKIQPAKLEDSAVYLCASSSGGDWYYFGPGTRLTVL.

The chain is built from TRBV18 and TRBJ1-5; 10 bases align to TRBD1. Germline V CDR1 and CDR2: KGHSH, LQKENI. The J segment lost 8 bases and the V segment lost 3 bases, leaving 4 bases of the junction unmatched. The CDR3 has 14 residues. The CDR3: CASSPGQGEEPQHF. The CDR3 nucleotides read TGTGCCAGCTCACCCGGACAGGGGGAAGAGCCCCAGCATTTT.

V usage is TRBV2 and J usage is TRBJ1-1; D call uncertain. CDR3 size: 13 residues. The germline gives CDR1 SNHLY, CDR2 FYNNEI. Trimming left V 4 bases short and J 3 bases short, with 9 bases between. The CDR3 DNA is TGTGCCAGCAGTGGCAGGTGGGACACTGAAGCTTTCTTT. It is translated as CASSGRWDTEAFF.

The CDR3 region is CASSLLRTSGGAGEQYF. In nucleotides, the CDR3 is TGTGCCAGCAGTTTACTCAGGACTAGCGGGGGGGCCGGCGAGCAGTACTTC. The chain couples TRBV27 to TRBJ2-7; TRBD2 agrees at 15 bases. This CDR3 is 17 amino acids long. Per the germline V gene, CDR1 is MNHEY and CDR2 is SMNVEV (reference sequence). J lost 6 bases, V lost 2 bases, and 8 bases had no gene match.

The chain employs TRBV27 and TRBJ1-4, with a possible D match to TRBD1 (6 bases). This CDR3 is 14 amino acids long. V lost 6 bases and J 7 bases, leaving 15 bases between the germline ends. The germline CDR1 and CDR2 sequences are MNHEY and SMNVEV (reference sequence). The CDR3 DNA sequence: TGTGCCAGCAGCCTCCGGGACAAGACTGAAAAACTGTTTTTT. This encodes CASSLRDKTEKLFF.

The CDR3 bases are TGTGCCAGCAGCCAAGAAGCGGTATACGAGCAGTACTTC. This codes for CASSQEAVYEQYF. V usage is TRBV14 and J usage is TRBJ2-7; tentative D call: TRBD2 (5 bases). Trimming took off 0 bases at V and 4 bases at J, with 7 bases between the two ends. Germline CDR1 is SGHDN and CDR2 is FVKESK. The CDR3 is made up of 13 amino acids.

The rearrangement links TRBV7-2 to TRBJ2-7, with D tentatively TRBD2 (6 bases). The CDR3 is 15 residues long. The germline CDR1 and CDR2 sequences are SGHTA and FQGNSA. V shed 1 base and J shed 5 bases, with 15 bases lying between them. In DNA, the CDR3 is TGTGCCAGCAGCTTAGGAGCTAGCGTCACGGACGAGCAGTACTTC. Its protein is CASSLGASVTDEQYF.

The V gene is TRBV7-3, the J gene TRBJ2-5; 8 positions match TRBD1. The CDR3 is made up of 15 amino acids. Trimming took 5 bases from V and 4 from J; bases not matched to a gene: 9. The germline V gene has CDR1 SGHTA and CDR2 FQGTGA. This CDR3 is CASSPRTGWGETQYF. The CDR3 nucleotides read TGTGCCAGCAGCCCTCGGACAGGGTGGGGAGAGACCCAGTACTTC.

The rearrangement links TRBV7-3 to TRBJ2-5; 7 nucleotides agree with TRBD2. Germline trimming cut 6 bases from V and 7 bases from J; bases unmatched to any gene: 2. This CDR3 has 11 amino acids. Germline loops: CDR1 SGHTA, CDR2 FQGTGA. The CDR3 DNA is TGTGCCAGCAGTTCGGGGGGGACCCAGTACTTC. This encodes CASSSGGTQYF.

This rearrangement joins TRBV12-1 to TRBJ2-7; no DNA check was done on the table's D call, TRBD1. TRBV12-1 is noted as a pseudogene. The CDR3 length is 17 residues. The CDR3 sequence is CASSFLPLGRGQGEQYF. In DNA, the CDR3 is TGTGCCAGCAGCTTCCTACCCCTTGGCAGGGGGCAAGGCGAGCAGTACTTC.